This TCR beta chain was sequenced during a study of blood T cell repertoires in COVID-19. On the study more broadly: The United States, Italy and Spain provided the acute and convalescent COVID-19 samples. Sample material is recorded as cDNA or gDNA derived from T cells, B-cell-depleted T cells, or PBMCs.

As processed by the authors: How many nucleated cells were present was estimated from reference gene primer amplification. The repertoire was sequenced with immunoSEQ multiplex PCR; TCRdb's copy has only in-frame clones and lacks some. That table supplies the V and J calls and clone size; D and trimming were determined from the DNA. The sample consists of a few hundred thousand clones, approximately 88% of them appearing once. Participants, roughly 18 to 90 years old, spanned some 23 US areas. Sequencing was done on a sample of PBMCs or T cells enriched from blood (not recorded which). The TCR originated in a man aged 25 to 40 who had recovered from COVID-19.

Here the CDR3 DNA reads TGTGCCACCAGTGATCCAACAGGGGTGGTAGAGACCCAGTACTTC. This sequence encodes CATSDPTGVVETQYF. This chain connects TRBV24-1 to TRBJ2-5, with 7 bases aligning to TRBD1. Germline loops: CDR1 KGHDR, CDR2 SFDVKD. This CDR3 spans 15 amino acids. Trimming cost V 3 bases and J 4 bases; bases outside gene matches: 7.